The sequence of this TCR beta chain was determined in a study of CD8 T cells in Susac syndrome. General study points: No clonal expansion appeared among CD4+ T cells in Susac patients.

Random hexamers were used to reverse transcribe the RNA input (about 0.5 to 1 ug). TCRdb analysed the immunoSEQ multiplex PCR reads with MiXCR anew, one entry per CDR3 protein. The profile shows 55,000 to 75,000 distinct CDR3 sequences, 93% of them singletons. V lost 5 bases to trimming and J lost 3 bases; unmatched junction nucleotides: 7. The length of the CDR3 is 16 residues. The germline CDR1 and CDR2 sequences are KGHDR and SFDVKD. A note on this clonotype: Its antigen remains unknown.

The source material was CD4+ T cells from PBMCs. The chain combines TRBV24-1 with TRBJ2-1, with 9 positions matching TRBD1. This sequence was found in a human donor with Susac syndrome. This chain's CDR3 is CATSGTGTGYYNEQFF. The CDR3 nucleotides are TGTGCCACCAGTGGAACCGGGACAGGGTACTACAATGAGCAGTTCTTC.